This paragraph covers one TCR beta chain sequence. Its target antigen remains unknown. Qualities for individual bases were not recorded, and no much larger clone is one base off. Receptor amplification or capture employed the immunoSEQ multiplex PCR assay. For the multiplex PCR, a mixture combining 60 forward primers for TCR Vbeta segments and 13 reverse primers for TCR Jbeta segments was used. The CDR3 region of rearranged TCR beta genes was amplified from genomic DNA by a multiplex PCR assay. Amplified TCR beta libraries were sequenced as 87-base-pair reads on the Illumina HiSeq System. The authors' analysis ran thus. A later analysis counted 65 million to 90 million unique TCR beta chains across the 666 repertoires, and some 11 million of these chains were shared by at least two donors. To remove PCR and sequencing errors, raw reads were error-corrected and collapsed into unique sequences using a nearest-neighbor algorithm that merged closely related sequences. Alignment of CDR3 sequences to IMGT reference sequences was used to assign V, D and J gene segments. For a sequence to be retained, a match of at least six nucleotides was required to both a V gene segment and a J gene segment. A rearrangement was called productive if the CDR3 had no stop codons and remained in frame with V and J, and every other rearrangement was called non-productive. Following IMGT convention, CDR3 was defined as the stretch from the second conserved V-encoded cysteine to the conserved J-encoded phenylalanine. Sequences without an unambiguous match to a single V gene segment were excluded from the earlier analysis of 587 of the donors. An earlier analysis of a few hundred of the donors called V segments functional above 56.7% productive rearrangements and segregating when the between-donor standard deviation exceeded 5%. A statistical classification framework was built to diagnose cytomegalovirus status from the catalog of TCR beta chain sequences. In a later analysis, V and J genes were assigned by comparing TCR nucleotide sequences against IMGT/GENE-DB human TR gene sequences. In a later analysis, CDR3 sequences and most-parsimonious VDJ recombination scenarios were assigned using the TCRdist pipeline. A later analysis defined each TCR beta chain by its CDR3 amino acid sequence plus V-gene family, and excluded reads lacking a unique V-gene family. As a way to deal with suspected cross-contamination and a sequencing artifact, a later analysis dropped 450 to 600 nucleotide sequences that were highly shared and had low generation probability. In a later analysis, a clonal expansion index for each public chain was calculated from normalized within-repertoire ranks of inferred template counts. A later analysis computed generation probabilities with a VDJ recombination model fitted to out-of-frame rearrangements, and checked the results against IGoR. A later analysis scored TCR-TCR, TCR-HLA and TCR-CMV co-occurrence with hypergeometric tests, applying a repertoire-size bias correction to TCR pairs. A later analysis estimated false discovery rates by permuting HLA or CMV assignments 20 times. In a later analysis, co-occurring TCRs were grouped with DBSCAN, and TCRdist sequence similarity was added when clustering was performed within HLA-allele-positive subsets. Repertoires with fewer than 30,000 or more than 120,000 public chains, plus five repertoires with anomalous nucleotide sharing, were excluded from co-occurrence clustering. TCRdb re-hosts the immuneACCESS table, in-frame sequences only. Its copies lack some clones; in the studies checked, an unresolved V gene accounts for under half of them, and the cause for the rest is not known. V and J calls and clone size are copied from that table; D and trimming were computed from the DNA. This sample lists 78,000 or so clones; 62% were detected once. In total, the top ten clones hold about 4.7% of the sample.

The data originate from a study of cytomegalovirus exposure and HLA in healthy donors (dated by TCRdb to about 2017). About the full investigation: An earlier analysis of about 560 of the donors reported about 280 Gb of sequence data and 95 million to 140 million unique TCR beta sequences obtained from some 170 million T cells. An early release that covered fewer than 750 HLA-typed donors contained approximately 300 gigabases of sequencing data and some 87 million unique TCR sequences. Of the approximately 400 genotyped donors, roughly 80% fell in the genetic ancestry cluster associated with self-reported Caucasian donors. The study was designed to test whether signatures of past pathogen exposure could be identified by cataloging public T cell receptors. The T cell repertoires of roughly 660 subjects were profiled by immunosequencing and related to cytomegalovirus serostatus. Along with the roughly 610-subject first cohort, a separate validation cohort of over a hundred different subjects was used. To predict cytomegalovirus infection status, the study brought together high-throughput TCR immunosequencing, statistical association of individual TCRs with disease status, and machine learning. In a later analysis, previously published TCR beta repertoires from 666 donors were re-analyzed and high-resolution HLA genotyping was added so that TCR occurrence patterns could be studied. Rather than drawing on any new phenotypic data, the later analysis identified candidate immune exposures from TCR beta sequences and the way those sequences occurred across donors. An earlier analysis of roughly 600 of the donors used high-throughput TCR beta sequencing to judge whether each TCR beta V gene segment behaved as functional or pseudogenic. Donor age, sex, ethnicity and CMV serostatus were collected together with the repertoire data. A later genetic analysis took genome-wide SNP genotypes for about 65% of the roughly 670 donors and used that subset as a discovery cohort. All discovery cohort repertoires had been generated using a single sequencing platform. Both class I and class II loci were covered by HLA typing, at four-digit resolution. Typing coverage differed by locus: A, B, C, DRB1 and DQB1 were typed in about 620-640 donors, DQA1 in around 500, DPA1 in 600 to 610, and DPB1 in roughly 470. A handful of DR-DQ haplotypes were handled as single units for association and clustering because linkage in the cohort was strong. Across under 500 genotyped donors of the cohort, an average of about 240,000 unique TCR beta nucleotide sequences per donor were sequenced, and 15% to 20% of those sequences were non-productive.

On the study overall, not on this receptor specifically: CMV serostatus was the only immune exposure information available for the cohort. HLA typing was unavailable for some donors at each locus, so association tests used only the typed subset. A later analysis reported that several top co-occurrence clusters appeared linked to parvovirus B19, influenza, CMV and Epstein-Barr virus. Cytomegalovirus status was reported to be diagnosed by the classifier with high specificity and sensitivity in both the original and validation cohorts. Compared with equally common non-associated chains, HLA-associated TCR beta chains in a later analysis were more clonally expanded and had lower generation probabilities. An association between a missense DCLRE1C variant and V-gene and J-gene trimming of TCR beta chains was found in a later genetic analysis and replicated in an independent cohort. A later genetic analysis reported fewer N-insertions in productive TCRs among donors in an Asian-associated ancestry cluster than the roughly 670-donor mean. Only TCR beta chains were sequenced in this cohort, and the absence of alpha or paired-chain data limited detectable features. In a later analysis, the rate of TCR association differed among HLA loci, with DRB1 alleles having the most associated TCRs and HLA-C alleles having the fewest. Roughly uniform sequencing depth across donors was assumed in presence/absence analyses, although this assumption may not hold. According to the authors, the approach could potentially be generalized to other disease states and immunological phenotypes. The 87-base-pair reads could not distinguish some IMGT-functional V segments, including TRBV6-2 and TRBV6-3, so those segments were excluded. About 17 rarely observed V segments, including chromosome 9 orphons, were excluded from the earlier analysis of several hundred of the donors because counts were too low. A further reported finding was that TCR beta sequences accurately predicted the HLA-A and HLA-B alleles for most subjects in the first cohort. Across donors, most TCR sequences were observed very rarely, whereas some public TCRs were present in many individuals. A few of the identified cytomegalovirus-associated TCR beta chains were confirmed in vitro to be specific for cytomegalovirus antigens. In an earlier analysis of 450 to 750 of the donors, most TCR beta V segments appeared in productive rearrangements about 90% or about 30% of the time, broadly matching IMGT annotations. Strong co-occurrence of HLA alleles, especially DR and DQ, made assigning TCR associations to individual alleles difficult. A later analysis associated approximately 17,000 TCR beta sequences with specific HLA alleles at a false discovery rate of 0.05. The study gave a list of about 160 TCR beta chains associated with cytomegalovirus. A group of highly shared sequence variants was considered likely to be a technical artifact of the sequencing pipeline. According to a later analysis, most CMV-associated TCR beta chains appeared to be HLA-restricted, and the HLA associations seemed to be driven largely by CMV exposure. Correlated functional status among segregating V segments might reflect linkage disequilibrium, but an unknown experimental factor could not be ruled out.

V and J lose 5 bases and 9 bases, and a span of 14 bases separates them. The CDR3 measures 13 amino acids from cysteine to phenylalanine. Solely the CDR3 DNA is kept, with 39 bases framed from the first base. From the germline V gene (reference sequence), CDR1 is SEHNR and CDR2 is FQNEAQ. The cohort was made up of approximately 670 healthy bone marrow donors. Cohort members were all nominally healthy when sampled, although unrecorded immune exposures were likely present. The donor was CMV seropositive and belonged to the group of about 290 seropositive cohort members. Each donor provided a peripheral blood sample, and peripheral blood mononuclear cells were used for TCR beta sequencing. Genomic DNA extraction from the blood cell samples was performed with the Qiagen DNeasy Blood Extraction Kit.

The clonotype comes from a male donor in good health and CMV-seropositive. The specimen sequenced was PBMCs. This receptor chain uses TRBV7-9 and TRBJ2-1; the D segment cannot be called with confidence. Here the CDR3 is given as CASSHIENSEQFF. In nucleotides, the sequence is TGTGCCAGCAGCCATATAGAAAATAGTGAGCAGTTCTTC. With the rest looked up from the reference TRBV7-9 and TRBJ2-1 genes rather than sequenced, the full variable domain is DTGVSQNPRHKITKRGQNVTFRCDPISEHNRLYWYRQTLGQGPEFLTYFQNEAQLEKSRLLSDRFSAERPKGSFSTLEIQRTEQGDSAMYLCASSHIENSEQFFGPGTRLTVL.